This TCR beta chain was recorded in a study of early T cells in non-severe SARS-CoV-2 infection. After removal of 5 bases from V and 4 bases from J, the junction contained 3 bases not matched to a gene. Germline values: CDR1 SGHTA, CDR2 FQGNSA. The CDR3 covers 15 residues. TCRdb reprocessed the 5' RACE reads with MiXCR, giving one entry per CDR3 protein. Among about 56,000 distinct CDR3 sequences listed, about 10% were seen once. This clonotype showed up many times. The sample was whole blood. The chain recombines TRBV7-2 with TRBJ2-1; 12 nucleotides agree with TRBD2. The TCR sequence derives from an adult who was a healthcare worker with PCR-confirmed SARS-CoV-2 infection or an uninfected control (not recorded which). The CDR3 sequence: CASSLGTSGYNEQFF. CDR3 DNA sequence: TGTGCCAGCAGCCTCGGGACTAGCGGGTACAATGAGCAGTTCTTC.